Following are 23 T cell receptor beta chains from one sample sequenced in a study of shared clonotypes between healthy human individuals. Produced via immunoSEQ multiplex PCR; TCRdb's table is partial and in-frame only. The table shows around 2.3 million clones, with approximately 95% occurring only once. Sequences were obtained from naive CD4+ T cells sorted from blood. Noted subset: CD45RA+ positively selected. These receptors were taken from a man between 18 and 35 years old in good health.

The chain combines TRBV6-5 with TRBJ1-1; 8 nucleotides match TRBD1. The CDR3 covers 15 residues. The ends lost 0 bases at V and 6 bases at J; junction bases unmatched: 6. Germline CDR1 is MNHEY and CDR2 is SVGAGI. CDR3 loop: CASSYSRDRSPEAFF. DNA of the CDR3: TGTGCCAGCAGTTACTCGCGGGACAGGAGTCCTGAAGCTTTCTTT.

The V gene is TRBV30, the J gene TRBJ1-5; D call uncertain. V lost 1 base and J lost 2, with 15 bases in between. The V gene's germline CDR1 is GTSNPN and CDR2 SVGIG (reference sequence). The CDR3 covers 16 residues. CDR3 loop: CAWSAPLRTGNQPQHF. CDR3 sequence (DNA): TGTGCCTGGAGTGCCCCTCTGAGGACGGGCAATCAGCCCCAGCATTTT.

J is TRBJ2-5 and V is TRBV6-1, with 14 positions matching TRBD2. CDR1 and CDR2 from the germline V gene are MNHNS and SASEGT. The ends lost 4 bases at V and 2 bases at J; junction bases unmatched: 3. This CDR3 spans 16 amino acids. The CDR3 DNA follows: TGTGCCAGCAGTGCCGGGACTAGCGGGAGACAAGAGACCCAGTACTTC. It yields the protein CASSAGTSGRQETQYF.

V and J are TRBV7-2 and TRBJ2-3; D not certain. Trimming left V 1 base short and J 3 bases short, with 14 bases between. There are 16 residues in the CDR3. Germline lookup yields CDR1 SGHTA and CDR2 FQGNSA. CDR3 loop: CASSLGWAQGTDTQYF. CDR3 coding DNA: TGTGCCAGCAGCTTAGGATGGGCCCAAGGGACAGATACGCAGTATTTT.

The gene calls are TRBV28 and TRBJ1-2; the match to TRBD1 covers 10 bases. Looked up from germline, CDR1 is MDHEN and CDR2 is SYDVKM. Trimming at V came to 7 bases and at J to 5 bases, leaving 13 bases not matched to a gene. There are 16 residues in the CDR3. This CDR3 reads CASTIRTPGQGYGYTF. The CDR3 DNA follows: TGTGCCAGCACCATAAGGACCCCGGGACAGGGGTATGGCTACACCTTC.

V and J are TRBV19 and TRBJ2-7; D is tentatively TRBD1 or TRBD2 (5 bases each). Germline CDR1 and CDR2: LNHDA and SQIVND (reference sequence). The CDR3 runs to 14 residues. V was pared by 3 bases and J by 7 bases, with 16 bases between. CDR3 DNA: TGTGCCAGTAGTATCCGGGACGGGCTACCTGAGCAGTACTTC. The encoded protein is CASSIRDGLPEQYF.

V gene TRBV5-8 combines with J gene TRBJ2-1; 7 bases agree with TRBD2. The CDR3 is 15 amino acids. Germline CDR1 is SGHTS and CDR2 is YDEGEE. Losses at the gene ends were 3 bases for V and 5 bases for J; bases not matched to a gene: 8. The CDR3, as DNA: TGTGCCAGCAGCTCTCTGTACGGGGGGAACAATGAGCAGTTCTTC. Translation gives CASSSLYGGNNEQFF.

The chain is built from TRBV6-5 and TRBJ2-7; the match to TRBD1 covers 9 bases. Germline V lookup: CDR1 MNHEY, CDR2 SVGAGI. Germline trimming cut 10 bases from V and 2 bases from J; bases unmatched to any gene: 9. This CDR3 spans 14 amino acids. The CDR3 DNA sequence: TGTGCCACCGAATTGAGACAGGGGGCCTACGAGCAGTACTTC. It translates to CATELRQGAYEQYF.

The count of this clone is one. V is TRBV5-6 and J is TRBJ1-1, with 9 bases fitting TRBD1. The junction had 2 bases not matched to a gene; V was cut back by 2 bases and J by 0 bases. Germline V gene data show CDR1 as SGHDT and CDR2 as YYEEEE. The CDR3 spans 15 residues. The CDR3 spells CASSFGTGMNTEAFF. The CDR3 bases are TGTGCCAGCAGCTTCGGGACAGGGATGAACACTGAAGCTTTCTTT.

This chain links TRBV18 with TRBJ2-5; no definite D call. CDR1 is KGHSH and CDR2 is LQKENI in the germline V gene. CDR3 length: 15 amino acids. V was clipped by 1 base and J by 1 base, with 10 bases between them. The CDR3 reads CASSPLMAFQETQYF. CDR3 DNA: TGTGCCAGCTCACCACTCATGGCGTTCCAAGAGACCCAGTACTTC.

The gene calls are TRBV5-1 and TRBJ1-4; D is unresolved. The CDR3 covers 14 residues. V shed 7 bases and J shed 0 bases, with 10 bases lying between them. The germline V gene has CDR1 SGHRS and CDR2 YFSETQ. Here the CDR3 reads CASGSGATNEKLFF. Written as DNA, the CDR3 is TGCGCCAGCGGTTCAGGTGCAACTAATGAAAAACTGTTTTTT.

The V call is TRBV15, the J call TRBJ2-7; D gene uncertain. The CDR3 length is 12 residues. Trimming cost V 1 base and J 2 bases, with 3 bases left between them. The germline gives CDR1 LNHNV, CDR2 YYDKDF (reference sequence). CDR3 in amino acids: CATSRGAYEQYF. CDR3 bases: TGTGCCACCAGCAGAGGGGCCTACGAGCAGTACTTC.

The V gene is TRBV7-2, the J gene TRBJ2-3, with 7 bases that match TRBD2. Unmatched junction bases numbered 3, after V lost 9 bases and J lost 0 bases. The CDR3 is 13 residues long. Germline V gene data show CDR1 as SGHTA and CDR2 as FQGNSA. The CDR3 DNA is TGTGCCAGTCGGGAGGCTAGCACAGATACGCAGTATTTT. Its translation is CASREASTDTQYF. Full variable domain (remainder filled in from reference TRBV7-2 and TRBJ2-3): GAGVSQSPSNKVTEKGKDVELRCDPISGHTALYWYRQSLGQGLEFLIYFQGNSAPDKSGLPSDRFSAERTGGSVSTLTIQRTQQEDSAVYLCASREASTDTQYFGPGTRLTVL.

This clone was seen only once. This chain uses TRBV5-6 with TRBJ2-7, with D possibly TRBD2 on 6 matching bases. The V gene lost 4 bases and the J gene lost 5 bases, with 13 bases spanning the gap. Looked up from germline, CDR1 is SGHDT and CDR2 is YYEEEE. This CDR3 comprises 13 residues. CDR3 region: CASSGEEFHEQYF. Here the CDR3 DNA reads TGTGCCAGCAGCGGGGAGGAATTCCACGAGCAGTACTTC.

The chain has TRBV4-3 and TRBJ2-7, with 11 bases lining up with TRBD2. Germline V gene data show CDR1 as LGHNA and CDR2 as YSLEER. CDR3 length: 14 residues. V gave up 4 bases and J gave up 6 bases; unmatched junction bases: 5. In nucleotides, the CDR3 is TGCGCCAGCAGCCCGGGACTAGCGGTTTCCGAGCAGTACTTC. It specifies CASSPGLAVSEQYF.

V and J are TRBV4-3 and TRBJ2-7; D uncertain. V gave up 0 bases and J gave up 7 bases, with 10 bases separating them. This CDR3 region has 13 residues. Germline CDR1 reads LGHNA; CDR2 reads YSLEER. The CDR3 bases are TGCGCCAGCAGCCAAGATGTCTTAAGGGAGCAGTACTTC. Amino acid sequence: CASSQDVLREQYF.

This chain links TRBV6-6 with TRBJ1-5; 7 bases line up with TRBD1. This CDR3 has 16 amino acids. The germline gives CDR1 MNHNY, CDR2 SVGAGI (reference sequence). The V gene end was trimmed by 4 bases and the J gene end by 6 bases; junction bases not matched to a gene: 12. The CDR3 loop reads CASSLENGQGGQPQHF. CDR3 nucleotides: TGTGCCAGCAGTTTGGAGAACGGGCAGGGGGGTCAGCCCCAGCATTTT.

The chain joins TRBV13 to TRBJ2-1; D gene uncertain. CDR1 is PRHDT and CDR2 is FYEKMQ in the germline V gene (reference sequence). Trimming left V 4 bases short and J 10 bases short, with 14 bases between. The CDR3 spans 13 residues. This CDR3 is CASSSLKEGEQFF. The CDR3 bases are TGTGCCAGCAGCTCTTTGAAAGAAGGCGAGCAGTTCTTC. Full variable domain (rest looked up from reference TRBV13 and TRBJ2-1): AAGVIQSPRHLIKEKRETATLKCYPIPRHDTVYWYQQGPGQDPQFLISFYEKMQSDKGSIPDRFSAQQFSDYHSELNMSSLELGDSALYFCASSSLKEGEQFFGPGTRLTVL.

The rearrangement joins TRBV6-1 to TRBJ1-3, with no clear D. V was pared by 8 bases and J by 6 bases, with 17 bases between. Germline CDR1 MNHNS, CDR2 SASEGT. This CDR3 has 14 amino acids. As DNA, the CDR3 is TGTGCCAGCTCCCGGCGGGCTGCATCAAACACCATATATTTT. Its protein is CASSRRAASNTIYF.

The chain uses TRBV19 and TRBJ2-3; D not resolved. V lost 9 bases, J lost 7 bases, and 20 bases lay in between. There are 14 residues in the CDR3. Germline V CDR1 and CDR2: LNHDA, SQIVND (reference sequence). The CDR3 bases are TGTGCCAGCGGGCGGCCGGCGAATCCCCATACGCAGTATTTT. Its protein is CASGRPANPHTQYF.

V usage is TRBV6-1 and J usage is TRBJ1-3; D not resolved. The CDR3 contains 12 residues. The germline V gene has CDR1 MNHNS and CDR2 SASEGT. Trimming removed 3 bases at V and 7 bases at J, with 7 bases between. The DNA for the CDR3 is TGTGCCAGCAGTGAGGGTACGAACACCATATATTTT. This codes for CASSEGTNTIYF.

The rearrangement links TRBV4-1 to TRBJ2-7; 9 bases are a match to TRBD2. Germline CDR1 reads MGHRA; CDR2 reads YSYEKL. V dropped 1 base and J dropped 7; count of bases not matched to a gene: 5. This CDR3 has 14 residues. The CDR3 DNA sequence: TGCGCCAGCAGCCAAGTGGGACTAGCAACGGAGCAGTACTTC. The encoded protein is CASSQVGLATEQYF.

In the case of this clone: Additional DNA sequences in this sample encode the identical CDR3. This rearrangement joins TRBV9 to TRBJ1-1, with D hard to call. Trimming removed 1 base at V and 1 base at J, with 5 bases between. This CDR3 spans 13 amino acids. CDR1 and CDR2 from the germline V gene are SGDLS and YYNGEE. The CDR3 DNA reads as TGTGCCAGCAGCGTATCCGGGAACACTGAAGCTTTCTTT. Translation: CASSVSGNTEAFF.